Given below is one T cell receptor (beta chain) in context. These data come from a study of blood T cell repertoires in COVID-19. In the authors' workflow: It was from reference gene primer amplification that nucleated cell counts were estimated. TCRdb keeps only in-frame clones here, not all; method: immunoSEQ multiplex PCR. V, J and clone size reflect that table, while D and trimming were determined from the DNA. The data show 260,000 or so clones, around 90% seen once. The receptor was isolated from a man aged 18 to 29 with active or convalescent COVID-19. The specimen was peripheral blood.

The CDR3 sequence: CASSRGGEKLFF. DNA for the CDR3: TGTGCCAGCAGCCGGGGTGGCGAAAAACTGTTTTTT. The chain couples TRBV12-3 or TRBV12-4 to TRBJ1-4, with D unresolved. V was pared by 6 bases and J by 8 bases, with 10 bases between. CDR3 length: 12 amino acids.